The T cell receptor beta chain under discussion was sequenced for a study of regulatory T cells in long-lasting Graves disease. Time point meaning: persistent/refractory GD, antithyroid drugs over 5 years with positive TRAb. Scientists built the TCR library using RNA that was extracted from PBMCs. This clonotype appeared a few times. Its antigen is currently unknown. Germline CDR1 reads LGHDT; CDR2 reads YNNKEL (reference sequence). V was trimmed by 0 bases and J by 0 bases, leaving 6 bases between them. The CDR3 consists of 14 residues. Whole-study results and caveats: TRBV28 was favored in persistent disease, as were TRBJ1-2 and TRBJ2-5.

Building the TCR beta libraries relied on iRepertoire HTBI primers, and CDR3 regions underwent Arm-PCR. TCRdb ran MiXCR on the multiplex PCR reads and lists one entry per CDR3 protein. The sample lists 500,000 to 800,000 distinct CDR3 sequences, around 30% occurring once. V gene TRBV3-1 combines with J gene TRBJ2-7; D not resolved. The receptor was derived from a female donor with Graves disease. This specimen consisted of peripheral blood mononuclear cells (PBMCs), obtained when the disease was refractory, from a patient treated with antithyroid drugs. CDR3 in amino acids: CASSQDGGSYEQYF. Written as DNA, the CDR3 is TGTGCCAGCAGCCAAGACGGCGGCTCCTACGAGCAGTACTTC.